This T cell receptor beta chain was captured by sequencing in a study of blood T cell repertoires in COVID-19. Germline V gene lookup returns CDR1 MNHNY and CDR2 SVGAGI (reference sequence). This CDR3 comprises 15 residues. Source study methods: The assay estimated nucleated cells by amplifying reference gene primers. Profiling relied on immunoSEQ multiplex PCR, and the TCRdb table lists in-frame clones only, not all of them. That table gives V, J and clone size, and the DNA gave D and trimming. The repertoire consists of 150,000 to 200,000 clones, with 80% to 90% occurring once and the leading ten covering roughly 15%. This clone has just one count. One end of the junction fails to match germline, which may point to a read error. Individuals aged about 18 to 89 years were recruited from about two dozen US areas. Participants were placed into cohorts based on the clinical history they reported.

This sequence originates from a man aged 45-60 years who had recovered from COVID-19. The chain links TRBV6-6 to TRBJ1-2, with D possibly being TRBD1 (6 bases). The sequencing sample was made of PBMCs or T cells enriched from blood (not recorded which). The CDR3: CASSDSGGLSYGYTF. The CDR3 bases are TGTGCCAGCAGTGACTCCGGGGGGCTGTCCTATGGCTACACCTTC.